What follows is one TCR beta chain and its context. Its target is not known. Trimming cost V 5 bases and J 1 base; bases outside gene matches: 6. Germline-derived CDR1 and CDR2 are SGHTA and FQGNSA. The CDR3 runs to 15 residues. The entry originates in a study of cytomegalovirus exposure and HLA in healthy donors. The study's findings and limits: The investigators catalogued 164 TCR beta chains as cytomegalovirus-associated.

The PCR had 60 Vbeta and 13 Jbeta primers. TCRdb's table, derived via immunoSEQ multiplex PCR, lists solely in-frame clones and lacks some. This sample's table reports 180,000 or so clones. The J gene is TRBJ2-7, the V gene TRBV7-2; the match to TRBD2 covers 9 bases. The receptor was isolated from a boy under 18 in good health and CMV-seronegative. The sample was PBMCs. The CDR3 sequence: CASSDSGGPSYEQYF. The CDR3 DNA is TGTGCCAGCAGCGACAGCGGGGGGCCTTCCTACGAGCAGTACTTC.